These 18 T cell receptor beta chains came from one sample sequenced in a study of T cell changes during pregnancy in multiple sclerosis. Sequenced by immunoSEQ multiplex PCR; TCRdb stores in-frame clones only, minus some. The table includes about 35,000 clones, more than 70% detected once. Sequenced material: CD4+ T cells from peripheral blood mononuclear cells, taken after pregnancy. The receptors here all came from a female donor in good health, enrolled as a control in a pregnancy study.

The genes are TRBV5-6 and TRBJ2-7, with D possibly matching TRBD2 (6 bases). Per the germline V gene, CDR1 is SGHDT and CDR2 is YYEEEE. The germline V and J ends were trimmed by 0 bases and 0 bases, with 10 bases remaining between them. The CDR3 is 15 amino acids. DNA of the CDR3: TGTGCCAGCAGCTTGGGGGACTTTAGCTCCTACGAGCAGTACTTC. It is translated as CASSLGDFSSYEQYF.

The chain couples TRBV5-6 to TRBJ1-2; D remains ambiguous. Germline V CDR1 and CDR2: SGHDT, YYEEEE. CDR3 length: 14 residues. Trimming stripped 3 bases from V and 2 bases from J, with 11 bases between. The DNA of the CDR3 is TGTGCCAGCAGCTCTTTGGGGAGAAACTATGGCTACACCTTC. It is translated as CASSSLGRNYGYTF.

This chain uses TRBV25-1 with TRBJ2-2; D gene uncertain. This CDR3 has 14 amino acids. Germline V lookup: CDR1 MGHDK, CDR2 SYGVNS. V lost 3 bases to trimming and J lost 1 base, with 6 bases between them. DNA of the CDR3: TGTGCCAGCAGTGAGAGACTGAACACCGGGGAGCTGTTTTTT. Its protein product is CASSERLNTGELFF.

The chain joins TRBV19 to TRBJ1-4; unclear D gene. The CDR3 loop spans 15 amino acids. Looked up from germline, CDR1 is LNHDA and CDR2 is SQIVND (reference sequence). The V end lost 6 bases, the J end lost 8 bases, and 19 bases lay between the germline ends. CDR3 nucleotide sequence: TGTGCCAGTAGCAGCTCGCGAAACGGAGGGGAAAAACTGTTTTTT. Translating gives CASSSSRNGGEKLFF. Full variable domain (remainder filled in from reference TRBV19 and TRBJ1-4): DGGITQSPKYLFRKEGQNVTLSCEQNLNHDAMYWYRQDPGQGLRLIYYSQIVNDFQKGDIAEGYSVSREKKESFPLTVTSAQKNPTAFYLCASSSSRNGGEKLFFGSGTQLSVL.

The rearrangement links TRBV10-3 to TRBJ1-2; a weak D match, TRBD1 (5 bases). This CDR3 has 15 amino acids. Germline V gene data show CDR1 as ENHRY and CDR2 as SYGVKD. Trimming removed 2 bases from V and 6 bases from J, with 16 bases in between. As DNA, the CDR3 is TGTGCCATCAGTGAGAAGGGACGGGGGGTTGATGGCTACACCTTC. This translates into CAISEKGRGVDGYTF.

The chain is built from TRBV5-8 and TRBJ2-3, with 7 bases fitting TRBD1. V shed 0 bases, J shed 5 bases, and the junction held 6 bases outside the gene matches. Germline V gene sequence: CDR1 SGHTS, CDR2 YDEGEE. The CDR3 sequence is 15 residues long. CDR3 residues: CASSLGRGKGDTQYF. In DNA form, the CDR3 reads TGTGCCAGCAGCTTGGGCAGGGGGAAGGGAGATACGCAGTATTTT.

The chain recombines TRBV27 with TRBJ1-1; weak D call: TRBD1 (6 bases). Germline V gene data show CDR1 as MNHEY and CDR2 as SMNVEV (reference sequence). The V gene lost 5 bases and the J gene lost 10 bases, with 17 bases spanning the gap. CDR3 length: 13 amino acids. DNA for the CDR3: TGTGCCAGCAGTGCATGGGGGGGGGCCAGAGCTTTCTTT. It codes for CASSAWGGARAFF.

J is TRBJ2-4 and V is TRBV29-1, with a tentative D call TRBD1 (6 bases). The CDR3 covers 11 residues. V was trimmed by 7 bases and J by 6 bases, leaving 10 bases between them. Germline CDR1 SQVTM, CDR2 ANQGSEA. The CDR3 reads CSELTGNIQYF. In nucleotides, the CDR3 is TGCAGCGAACTGACAGGAAACATTCAGTACTTC.

In DNA, the CDR3 is TGTGCCAGCAGCCTCGAGGTCCGGTACGAGCAGTACTTC. This encodes CASSLEVRYEQYF. V and J are TRBV13 and TRBJ2-7; D gene unclear. Germline-derived CDR1 and CDR2 are PRHDT and FYEKMQ (reference sequence). Trimming took 5 bases from V and 4 from J, leaving 12 bases between them. The CDR3 consists of 13 residues.

This clone has just one count. This chain joins TRBV6-5 and TRBJ2-1; TRBD1 aligns across 8 bases. The CDR3 consists of 15 residues. The V segment lost 5 bases and the J segment 0 bases; nucleotides outside the gene matches: 3. Germline V gene sequence: CDR1 MNHEY, CDR2 SVGAGI. CDR3 protein: CASSRGTGSYNEQFF. The CDR3 nucleotides are TGTGCCAGCAGTCGTGGGACAGGCTCCTACAATGAGCAGTTCTTC.

The rearrangement uses TRBV5-1 and TRBJ2-2, with 10 bases fitting TRBD2. CDR1 is SGHRS, CDR2 YFSETQ, per germline. The CDR3 runs 17 residues. V lost 6 bases, J lost 6 bases, and 14 bases stayed unmatched. CDR3 region: CASTPGSGRTLPGELFF. The CDR3 DNA follows: TGCGCCAGCACCCCGGGTAGCGGGAGGACCTTACCCGGGGAGCTGTTTTTT.

The chain recombines TRBV18 with TRBJ2-1; TRBD2 aligns across 12 bases. V gave up 0 bases and J gave up 5 bases; unmatched junction bases: 5. CDR1 is KGHSH and CDR2 is LQKENI in the germline V gene. The CDR3 runs to 17 residues. CDR3 DNA sequence: TGTGCCAGCTCACCACCGCGACTAGCGGGAGTTCACAATGAGCAGTTCTTC. It encodes CASSPPRLAGVHNEQFF. Full variable domain (remainder filled in from reference TRBV18 and TRBJ2-1): NAGVMQNPRHLVRRRGQEARLRCSPMKGHSHVYWYRQLPEEGLKFMVYLQKENIIDESGMPKERFSAEFPKEGPSILRIQQVVRGDSAAYFCASSPPRLAGVHNEQFFGPGTRLTVL.

The chain joins TRBV19 to TRBJ1-6; maybe TRBD1 (5 bases). The CDR3 is made up of 15 amino acids. CDR1 and CDR2 (germline): LNHDA, SQIVND (reference sequence). The V gene lost 5 bases and the J gene lost 7 bases, with 15 bases spanning the gap. The CDR3 sequence is CASSQGLYGNSPLHF. CDR3 bases: TGTGCCAGTAGTCAGGGATTGTATGGCAATTCACCCCTCCACTTT. The full variable domain, rest sourced from reference TRBV19 and TRBJ1-6, is DGGITQSPKYLFRKEGQNVTLSCEQNLNHDAMYWYRQDPGQGLRLIYYSQIVNDFQKGDIAEGYSVSREKKESFPLTVTSAQKNPTAFYLCASSQGLYGNSPLHFGNGTRLTVT.

This chain joins TRBV28 and TRBJ1-4; 8 bases map to TRBD1. Per the germline V gene, CDR1 is MDHEN and CDR2 is SYDVKM. The CDR3 is 14 amino acids. The V gene end was trimmed by 7 bases and the J gene end by 3 bases; junction bases not matched to a gene: 4. DNA for the CDR3: TGTGCCAGCACCCTGACAGGGGCTAATGAAAAACTGTTTTTT. This sequence encodes CASTLTGANEKLFF. The full variable domain, completed using reference TRBV28 and TRBJ1-4, is DVKVTQSSRYLVKRTGEKVFLECVQDMDHENMFWYRQDPGLGLRLIYFSYDVKMKEKGDIPEGYSVSREKKERFSLILESASTNQTSMYLCASTLTGANEKLFFGSGTQLSVL.

Notes on this clone: One end of the junction does not line up with germline, which may come from a read error. The chain links TRBV19 to TRBJ2-7, with 7 bases matching TRBD1. CDR1 and CDR2 from the germline V gene are LNHDA and SQIVND (reference sequence). The CDR3 totals 11 residues. The CDR3 coding sequence is TGTGCCAGTAGTAGTGTGGGGACAGCCGTCTTC. This gives the protein CASSSVGTAVF.

J is TRBJ1-3 and V is TRBV19; TRBD1 might be the D (6 bases). The CDR3 runs 14 residues. Trimming took 10 bases from V and 2 from J, leaving 15 bases between them. Germline V gene lookup returns CDR1 LNHDA and CDR2 SQIVND (reference sequence). The DNA of the CDR3 is TGTGCCACTTACGGCGCAGGGGCTGGAAACACCATATATTTT. It yields the protein CATYGAGAGNTIYF.

The V gene is TRBV7-3, the J gene TRBJ2-7, with 16 bases that match TRBD2. Germline trimming cut 5 bases from V and 2 bases from J; bases unmatched to any gene: 6. Germline V gives CDR1 SGHTA, CDR2 FQGTGA. The CDR3 loop spans 17 amino acids. The CDR3 protein is CASSPSGTSGGAYEQYF. CDR3 nucleotide sequence: TGTGCCAGCAGCCCATCCGGGACTAGCGGGGGGGCCTACGAGCAGTACTTC.

The chain joins TRBV19 to TRBJ2-2, with a tentative D call TRBD1 (6 bases). V lost 9 bases, J lost 1 base, and 18 bases lay in between. CDR3 size: 16 residues. Germline CDR1 is LNHDA and CDR2 is SQIVND (reference sequence). Here the CDR3 reads CASRREGRGNTGELFF. The CDR3 DNA sequence: TGTGCCAGCCGACGCGAGGGCAGGGGGAACACCGGGGAGCTGTTTTTT. Full variable domain (outside the CDR3, taken from reference TRBV19 and TRBJ2-2): DGGITQSPKYLFRKEGQNVTLSCEQNLNHDAMYWYRQDPGQGLRLIYYSQIVNDFQKGDIAEGYSVSREKKESFPLTVTSAQKNPTAFYLCASRREGRGNTGELFFGEGSRLTVL.